A selection of T cell receptor beta chains follows, all from one sample in a study of T cells in Graves' hyperthyroidism and ophthalmopathy. TCRdb analysed the multiplex PCR reads with MiXCR anew, one entry per CDR3 protein. The sample has about 270,000 distinct CDR3 sequences; under 30% are singletons. Sample: blood. Receptor source: a man between 40 and 49 years old with Graves' hyperthyroidism that later progressed to Graves' ophthalmopathy. Both conserved end residues are part of each CDR3. Fields, in order: clone size, J gene, V gene, D gene, CDR3 protein, CDR3 DNA. D genes are given only for firm matches. Rows may omit the clone size; those that give it use once, few, many or a size class.

.,TRBJ2-4,TRBV30,.,CAWTLGRQRAKNIQYF,TGTGCCTGGACTTTAGGGCGGCAGCGAGCCAAAAACATTCAGTACTTC
many,TRBJ2-2,TRBV12-5,.,CASGPDTGELFF,TGTGCTAGTGGTCCCGACACCGGGGAGCTGTTTTTT
many,TRBJ2-7,TRBV27,.,CASSVRVSYEQYF,TGTGCCAGCTCAGTCAGGGTCTCCTACGAGCAGTACTTC
many,TRBJ1-2,TRBV7-2,TRBD1,CASSLPTSGTGLANYGYTF,TGTGCCAGCAGCTTACCGACGTCCGGGACAGGGCTAGCTAACTATGGCTACACCTTC
many,TRBJ1-5,TRBV6-5,.,CASSYQPPDKNSNQPQHF,TGTGCCAGCAGTTACCAGCCCCCGGACAAGAATAGCAATCAGCCCCAGCATTTT
few,TRBJ2-7,TRBV20-1,TRBD2,CSASDGAGAGEQYF,TGCAGTGCTTCGGACGGAGCGGGAGCCGGCGAGCAGTACTTC
many,TRBJ2-2,TRBV4-1,TRBD1,CASSQGQGANTGELFF,TGCGCCAGCAGCCAAGGACAGGGGGCGAACACCGGGGAGCTGTTTTTT
.,TRBJ1-1,TRBV30,TRBD1,CAWSASGTVNTEAFF,TGTGCCTGGAGTGCCTCCGGGACAGTAAACACTGAAGCTTTCTTT
many,TRBJ2-5,TRBV15,TRBD1,CATSRTVGTGEETQYF,TGTGCCACCAGCAGAACCGTAGGGACAGGAGAAGAGACCCAGTACTTC
.,TRBJ1-1,TRBV6-2/TRBV6-3,.,CASSYFSTEAFF,TGTGCCAGCAGTTACTTCTCTACTGAAGCTTTCTTT
once,TRBJ2-7,TRBV12-3/TRBV12-4,.,CASSFQPTGISYEQYF,TGTGCCAGCAGTTTTCAGCCCACCGGGATCTCCTACGAGCAGTACTTC
many,TRBJ1-2,TRBV6-5,TRBD1,CASSYSDRAHEGYTF,TGTGCCAGCAGTTACTCTGACAGGGCCCATGAGGGCTACACCTTC
many,TRBJ2-7,TRBV6-5,TRBD1,CASSYLTGGGYEQYF,TGTGCCAGCAGTTACCTAACAGGGGGCGGGTACGAGCAGTACTTC
many,TRBJ2-2,TRBV25-1,.,CASSESWELFF,TGTGCCAGCAGTGAGTCCTGGGAGCTGTTTTTT
.,TRBJ1-3,TRBV6-1,.,CASIQREAAGNTIYF,TGTGCCAGCATCCAACGGGAGGCGGCTGGAAACACCATATATTTT
many,TRBJ1-1,TRBV12-5,TRBD1,CASGDGQGIPGNTEAFF,TGTGCTAGTGGGGATGGACAGGGGATTCCCGGGAACACTGAAGCTTTCTTT
many,TRBJ2-5,TRBV6-2/TRBV6-3,TRBD1,CASSGLQGALETQYF,TGTGCCAGCAGTGGACTGCAGGGGGCGTTAGAGACCCAGTACTTC
many,TRBJ1-3,TRBV5-1,TRBD1,CASGTGSGNTIYF,TGCGCCAGCGGGACAGGGTCTGGAAACACCATATATTTT
many,TRBJ1-3,TRBV20-1,.,CSASRSAPSSGNTIYF,TGCAGTGCTAGTCGGTCAGCACCTTCGTCTGGAAACACCATATATTTT
few,TRBJ2-7,TRBV3-1,TRBD2,CASSQDRLAPLQEQYF,TGTGCCAGCAGCCAAGATCGACTAGCGCCGCTACAGGAGCAGTACTTC
many,TRBJ1-2,TRBV28,.,CASRSTGTSSNYGYTF,TGTGCCAGCAGGTCCACCGGGACAAGTTCTAACTATGGCTACACCTTC
many,TRBJ1-1,TRBV2,.,CAIAGGGGNMNTEAFF,TGTGCCATAGCAGGAGGGGGGGGAAACATGAACACTGAAGCTTTCTTT
.,TRBJ1-5,TRBV12-3/TRBV12-4,TRBD1,CASSLGDRVHNQPQHF,TGTGCCAGCAGTTTGGGGGACAGGGTCCATAATCAGCCCCAGCATTTT
.,TRBJ2-7,TRBV5-1,TRBD1,CASTGQGLNEQYF,TGCGCCAGCACAGGACAGGGATTAAACGAGCAGTACTTC
many,TRBJ1-2,TRBV5-1,.,CASSLGQDYGYTF,TGCGCCAGCAGCTTGGGGCAGGACTATGGCTACACCTTC
many,TRBJ2-7,TRBV11-1,TRBD1,CASSLEVRYSGQGSEQYF,TGTGCCAGCAGCTTAGAGGTGCGGTATTCGGGACAGGGGAGCGAGCAGTACTTC
many,TRBJ2-4,TRBV25-1,.,CASTEDPAGAQYF,TGTGCCAGCACCGAGGACCCCGCCGGCGCTCAGTACTTC